This TCR beta chain emerged from a study of identical twins. Germline V lookup: CDR1 LGHNA, CDR2 YNFKEQ. This CDR3 has 15 amino acids. V shed 6 bases and J shed 0 bases, with 12 bases lying between them. This clonotype has at least ten counts. TCRdb reprocessed the 5' RACE reads via MiXCR and lists one record per CDR3 protein. In the table there are approximately 600,000 distinct CDR3 sequences, roughly 7.1% of which are singletons. The same sample was also studied in work on yellow fever vaccine responses in identical twins.

Sequencing was performed on PBMCs. This chain uses TRBV4-2 with TRBJ2-1; no clear D. This clonotype was obtained from a woman under 30 in good health. The CDR3 sequence is CASSQDRSSYNEQFF. Written as DNA, the CDR3 is TGTGCCAGCAGTCAGGATCGTAGCTCCTACAATGAGCAGTTCTTC.